This is a list of T cell receptor beta chains from one sample in a study of blood T cell repertoires in COVID-19. Sequencing used immunoSEQ multiplex PCR; TCRdb keeps in-frame clones, though not all of them. This sample has 100,000 to 150,000 clones, with 81% found just once. Sequenced input: peripheral blood. The receptor source for this set is a woman aged 55-75 years with active or convalescent COVID-19. The CDR3 runs from the conserved cysteine through the conserved F or W. The D gene is left open where the match is weak. Only part of the rows carry a size: once, few, many, or a class if the clone is expanded.

TRBV14,-,13,TRBJ2-1,-,TGTGCCAGCAGCCAGAGTCAGGTGCACGAGCAGTTCTTC,CASSQSQVHEQFF
TRBV6-5,TRBD2,15,TRBJ2-7,-,TGTGCCACCAGGGTCCTATCCAGCGGGAGTAGCGAGCAGTACTTC,CATRVLSSGSSEQYF
TRBV5-8,-,11,TRBJ1-5,-,TGTGCCAGCAGCTTGGACAGGATCCAGCATTTT,CASSLDRIQHF
TRBV5-1,TRBD1,14,TRBJ2-3,-,TGCGCCAGCAGGGGGACAGGGACCACAGATACGCAGTATTTT,CASRGTGTTDTQYF
TRBV2,TRBD1,13,TRBJ1-1,once,TGTGCCAGCAGGGACAGGGAGAACACTGAAGCTTTCTTT,CASRDRENTEAFF
TRBV7-9,-,14,TRBJ1-4,-,TGTGCCAGCAGCCCAAGGACAGTTCCTGAAAAACTGTTTTTT,CASSPRTVPEKLFF
TRBV7-2,-,13,TRBJ1-2,-,TGTGCCAGCAGCCGCGGACAGTCCTATGGCTACACCTTC,CASSRGQSYGYTF
TRBV2,TRBD1,12,TRBJ2-7,-,TGTGCCAGCAGCGGACAGGGGAGCGAGCAGTACTTC,CASSGQGSEQYF
TRBV6-2/TRBV6-3,-,12,TRBJ2-7,few,TGTGCCAGCAGTTACTCGCGCTACGAGCAGTACTTC,CASSYSRYEQYF
TRBV10-3,-,15,TRBJ1-3,-,TGTGCCATCAGTGAGGTCCCAGGGGCTGGAAACACCATATATTTT,CAISEVPGAGNTIYF
TRBV7-2,-,14,TRBJ1-2,few,TGTGCCAGCAGCTCTCCCGGCGGGACGAATGGCTACACCTTC,CASSSPGGTNGYTF
TRBV7-9,TRBD1,16,TRBJ2-1,few,TGTGCCAGCAGCCCCAATCTCGGGACAGACTACAATGAGCAGTTCTTC,CASSPNLGTDYNEQFF
TRBV28,TRBD1,15,TRBJ1-4,-,TGTGCCAGCACTTACCCGGGACAGGGGTATGAAAAACTGTTTTTT,CASTYPGQGYEKLFF
TRBV28,TRBD1,16,TRBJ2-4,few,TGTGCCAGCAGTTCCTACGGGACAGGTCCCAAAAACATTCAGTACTTC,CASSSYGTGPKNIQYF
TRBV5-1,-,16,TRBJ2-3,-,TGCGCCAGCAGCTTGGGGGTCGGGGAAGGCACAGATACGCAGTATTTT,CASSLGVGEGTDTQYF
TRBV5-4,-,13,TRBJ2-5,few,TGTGCCAGCAGCAGCACTAGCTGGGAGACCCAGTACTTC,CASSSTSWETQYF
TRBV18,TRBD1,13,TRBJ1-1,-,TGTGCCAGCTCACCAGGACAGGGAACTGAAGCTTTCTTT,CASSPGQGTEAFF
TRBV6-5,TRBD2,16,TRBJ2-3,-,TGTGCCAGCAGTTACTCGAGACTAGCGCCCGGGGGGACGCAGTATTTT,CASSYSRLAPGGTQYF
TRBV7-3,-,17,TRBJ2-1,-,TGTGCCAGCAGCTTAGTTCCCACCGGGACTTACTACAATGAGCAGTTCTTC,CASSLVPTGTYYNEQFF
TRBV6-5,TRBD1,13,TRBJ1-5,-,TGTGCCAGCAGCTGGGACAGGAATCAGCCCCAGCATTTT,CASSWDRNQPQHF
TRBV27,-,14,TRBJ1-2,-,TGTGCCAGCAGTTTTCAGGGTGAAGACTATGGCTACACCTTC,CASSFQGEDYGYTF
TRBV7-9,TRBD2,17,TRBJ2-7,-,TGTGCCAGCAGCCACAATCGGGGGAGCGGGGGGCCCCCCGAGCAGTACTTC,CASSHNRGSGGPPEQYF
TRBV5-1,-,14,TRBJ1-1,-,TGCGCCAGCAGCTTGGTTACAATGGACACTGAAGCTTTCTTT,CASSLVTMDTEAFF
TRBV7-9,TRBD1,14,TRBJ2-1,-,TGTGCCAGCAGCTCGGCAGGGGGCGGGAATGAGCAGTTCTTC,CASSSAGGGNEQFF
TRBV19,-,17,TRBJ2-3,few,TGTGCCAGTAGTATAGGGATAGCGGTTGGACACGTAGATACGCAGTATTTT,CASSIGIAVGHVDTQYF
TRBV25-1,-,14,TRBJ2-3,-,TGTGCCAGCAGTGATCGCGGGAGCACAGATACGCAGTATTTT,CASSDRGSTDTQYF
TRBV7-2,-,16,TRBJ1-5,-,TGTGCCAGCAGCTTAATCGGGGGGTATAGCAATCAGCCCCAGCATTTT,CASSLIGGYSNQPQHF
TRBV5-1,-,15,TRBJ2-2,-,TGCGCCAGCAGCTTGGGTAGCGGCAACACCGGGGAGCTGTTTTTT,CASSLGSGNTGELFF
TRBV4-1,TRBD1,15,TRBJ1-1,-,TGCGCCAGCAGCCGAGGGGGACAGAAGAACACTGAAGCTTTCTTT,CASSRGGQKNTEAFF